These 5 T cell receptor beta chains were sequenced from one sample in a study of radiotherapy plus CTLA-4 blockade in lung cancer. TCRdb's copy holds only in-frame clones and misses some; the assay was immunoSEQ multiplex PCR. Among 70,000 to 95,000 clones listed, about four fifths were seen once. This material consisted of peripheral blood, taken from a patient treated with radiotherapy plus ipilimumab. The origin of the receptors is a human donor with non-small cell lung cancer that progressed on radiotherapy plus ipilimumab.

The rearrangement uses TRBV11-2 and TRBJ2-6, with D maybe TRBD1 (5 bases). The ends were cut back, 2 bases at V and 0 bases at J, with 8 bases in the middle. Germline CDR1 SGHAT, CDR2 FQNNGV. The length of the CDR3 is 16 residues. As DNA, the CDR3 is TGTGCCAGCAGCTTAAGGGGCCTCTCTGGGGCCAACGTCCTGACTTTC. Encoded protein: CASSLRGLSGANVLTF.

This chain uses TRBV6-6 with TRBJ1-6; D might be TRBD1 (6 bases). The V and J ends lost 2 bases and 9 bases respectively, with 17 bases between them. Germline CDR1 reads MNHNY; CDR2 reads SVGAGI (reference sequence). The CDR3 totals 16 residues. The DNA of the CDR3 is TGTGCCAGCAGTTACGGGGGGCAGGGCGGGGGTTCACCCCTCCACTTT. This encodes CASSYGGQGGGSPLHF.

The chain recombines TRBV7-6 with TRBJ2-7; 9 nucleotides match TRBD1. The length of the CDR3 is 13 residues. V trimming: 4 bases; J trimming: 3 bases; junction bases outside the gene matches: 1. CDR1 and CDR2 from the germline V gene are SGHVS and FNYEAQ. The CDR3 reads CASSWDRDYEQYF. The CDR3 coding sequence is TGTGCCAGCAGCTGGGACAGGGACTACGAGCAGTACTTC.

V gene TRBV23-1 combines with J gene TRBJ1-5; 7 bases map to TRBD1. TRBV23-1 is assigned to the ORF class and has an uncertain function. The CDR3 is 15 residues long. The V segment lost 2 bases and the J segment 7 bases; nucleotides outside the gene matches: 8. The CDR3 loop is CASSQLDREGQPQHF. The CDR3 DNA sequence: TGCGCCAGCAGTCAACTTGACAGGGAAGGACAGCCCCAGCATTTT.

This chain connects TRBV6-5 to TRBJ2-2; weak D call: TRBD2 (6 bases). Germline CDR1 reads MNHEY; CDR2 reads SVGAGI. The V and J ends lost 3 bases and 4 bases respectively, with 12 bases between them. The CDR3 is 15 amino acids. This CDR3 reads CASSYGGVGTGELFF. The CDR3, as DNA: TGTGCCAGCAGTTATGGAGGGGTTGGCACCGGGGAGCTGTTTTTT.